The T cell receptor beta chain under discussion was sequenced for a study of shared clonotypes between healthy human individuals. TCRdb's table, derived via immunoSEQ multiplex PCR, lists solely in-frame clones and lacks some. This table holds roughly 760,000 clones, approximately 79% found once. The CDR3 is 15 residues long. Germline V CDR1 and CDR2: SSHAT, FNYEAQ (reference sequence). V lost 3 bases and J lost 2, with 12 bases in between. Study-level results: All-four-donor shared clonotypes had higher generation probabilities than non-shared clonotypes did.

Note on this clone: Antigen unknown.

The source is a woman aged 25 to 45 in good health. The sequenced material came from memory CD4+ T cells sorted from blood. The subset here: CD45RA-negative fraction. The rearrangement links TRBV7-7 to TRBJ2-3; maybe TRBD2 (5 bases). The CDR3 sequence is CASSFSGGLTDTQYF. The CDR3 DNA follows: TGTGCCAGCAGCTTTTCGGGCGGACTCACAGATACGCAGTATTTT.